These T cell receptor beta chains were read from a single sample in a study of regulatory T cells in long-lasting Graves disease. TCRdb ran MiXCR on the multiplex PCR reads and lists one entry per CDR3 protein. The sample lists 530,000 or so distinct CDR3 sequences; roughly 14% were seen once. The sample was also reused in another study, on T cells in Graves' hyperthyroidism and ophthalmopathy.

Here the sequenced sample was peripheral blood mononuclear cells (PBMCs), taken at new diagnosis, from a patient treated with antithyroid drugs. These receptors were collected from a man under 40 with Graves disease. Each CDR3 is given with its conserved first and last residue. The order of the fields is CDR3 length, D gene, J gene, V gene, clone size, CDR3 DNA, CDR3 protein. D genes are given only for firm matches. Not every row has a clone size; where given, it reads once, few, many or a size class.

17	TRBD2	TRBJ2-2	TRBV29-1	many	TGCAGCGCCGAGAGGGGACGCGGGCGGGAGGCAAGCGGGGAGCTGTTTTTT	CSAERGRGREASGELFF
16	-	TRBJ2-1	TRBV13	many	TGTGCCAGCAGCTTAGTAGGGGGAGAACTCTACAATGAGCAGTTCTTC	CASSLVGGELYNEQFF
10	-	TRBJ2-7	TRBV11-2	many	TGTGCCAGCAGCATCTACGAGCAGTACTTC	CASSIYEQYF
13	TRBD2	TRBJ2-7	TRBV20-1	many	TGCAGTGTAACTGGCAGCGGGAGCTACGAGCAGTACTTC	CSVTGSGSYEQYF
12	-	TRBJ2-7	TRBV29-1	-	TGCAGATCTCGGGACTCCAAGGTCGAGCAGTACTTC	CRSRDSKVEQYF
16	TRBD2	TRBJ2-1	TRBV6-1	-	TGTGCCAGCAACAGCGGGAGGCTCTTCTCCTACAATGAGCAGTTCTTC	CASNSGRLFSYNEQFF
16	TRBD2	TRBJ2-7	TRBV15	many	TGTGCCACCAGCAGAGATCCAGGCGGGAGCTTGAACGAGCAGTACTTC	CATSRDPGGSLNEQYF
15	TRBD2	TRBJ2-7	TRBV7-2	few	TGTGCCAGCACCCCGGGACTAGCGAGCTCCTACGAGCAGTACTTC	CASTPGLASSYEQYF
14	-	TRBJ1-1	TRBV20-1	-	TGCAGTGCTAGAGACCAGATCGGCCACACTGAAGCTTTCTTT	CSARDQIGHTEAFF
13	-	TRBJ1-6	TRBV28	-	TGTGCCAGCAGCTATACTCAGTTTTCACCCCTCCACTTT	CASSYTQFSPLHF
14	TRBD2	TRBJ2-7	TRBV12-3/TRBV12-4	-	TGTGCCAGCACCGGACTAGCGGGGGGGTACGAGCAGTACTTC	CASTGLAGGYEQYF
12	-	TRBJ2-1	TRBV29-1	-	TGCAGCGTCCTCGTTGGCCCCAATGAGCAGTTCTTC	CSVLVGPNEQFF
14	-	TRBJ2-2	TRBV12-3/TRBV12-4	many	TGTGCCACCGCGGGACAGATTAACACCGGGGAGCTGTTTTTT	CATAGQINTGELFF
13	-	TRBJ2-3	TRBV30	few	TGTGCCTGGAGATTACTAGCCGCAGATACGCAGTATTTT	CAWRLLAADTQYF
15	-	TRBJ1-5	TRBV20-1	many	TGCAGTGCTCGATTGGACAGAGATAGCAATCAGCCCCAGCATTTT	CSARLDRDSNQPQHF
14	-	TRBJ1-1	TRBV29-1	many	TGCAGCGTTCGCGGAGGACGGATGAACACTGAAGCTTTCTTT	CSVRGGRMNTEAFF
15	-	TRBJ2-2	TRBV11-2	many	TGTGCCAGCAGCTTAGATAGACTTTACACCGGGGAGCTGTTTTTT	CASSLDRLYTGELFF
15	-	TRBJ2-3	TRBV20-1	-	TGCAGTGCTACCACCGGGACTGGACGCACAGATACGCAGTATTTT	CSATTGTGRTDTQYF
15	TRBD1	TRBJ2-2	TRBV20-1	many	TGCAGTGCTAGAGATCGTAGGGGGCCAACCGGGGAGCTGTTTTTT	CSARDRRGPTGELFF
13	TRBD1	TRBJ2-7	TRBV7-9	few	TGTGCCAGGGTGACAGGGACCCCTTGTGAGCAGTACTTC	CARVTGTPCEQYF
13	-	TRBJ2-4	TRBV10-1	many	TGCGCCAGCAGTACTAGAGCCAAAAACATTCAGTACTTC	CASSTRAKNIQYF
13	-	TRBJ1-1	TRBV10-3	-	TGTGCCATCAGTGGGCACAGGGAAACTGAAGCTTTCTTT	CAISGHRETEAFF
13	-	TRBJ1-2	TRBV7-6	many	TGTGCCAGCAGCTCCTCAGGGAGTTATGGCTACACCTTC	CASSSSGSYGYTF
14	-	TRBJ2-1	TRBV12-3/TRBV12-4	many	TGTGCCAGCAGTTTATGGGGCTCCTACAATGAGCAGTTCTTC	CASSLWGSYNEQFF
16	TRBD2	TRBJ2-1	TRBV24-1	many	TGTGCCACCAGTGATGCGACTAGCGGGAGGGCCAATGAGCAGTTCTTC	CATSDATSGRANEQFF
13	-	TRBJ2-5	TRBV2	many	TGTGCCAGCAGTGAAGACGTGGGTGAGACCCAGTACTTC	CASSEDVGETQYF
18	TRBD1	TRBJ2-3	TRBV27	many	TGTGCCAGCAGTTTTCGAAGCGGAACCGGGACAGGGGATGATACGCAGTATTTT	CASSFRSGTGTGDDTQYF